The table lists the clone carrying this T cell receptor (beta chain) with a few counts. The data originate from a study of shared clonotypes between healthy human individuals. Profiling relied on immunoSEQ multiplex PCR, and the TCRdb table lists in-frame clones only, not all of them. This table has millions of clones, just over 90% appearing once. The CDR3 runs 12 residues. Germline V CDR1 and CDR2: MNHEY, SVGAGI. Trimming removed 6 bases at V and 8 bases at J, with 13 bases between. The TCR originated in a young man in good health. Material: naive CD4+ T cells sorted from blood. The sample's subset: CD45RA+ positively selected. J is TRBJ1-2 and V is TRBV6-5, with a possible D match to TRBD1 (5 bases). CDR3 protein: CASSSGSQGYTF. The CDR3, as DNA: TGTGCCAGCAGCTCAGGGTCGCAAGGCTACACCTTC.